Given below is one TCR beta chain in context. Its antigen is as yet unknown. From germline, CDR1 is DFQATT and CDR2 SNEGSKA (reference sequence). The CDR3 consists of 14 residues. Trimming pared 6 bases from V and 6 bases from J, leaving 17 bases between. From RNA transcripts, TCR beta CDR3 regions were amplified. An initial round of RT-PCR targeting the TCR CDR3 relied on the HTBI primer set. A single record per CDR3 protein comes from TCRdb applying MiXCR to the multiplex PCR reads. This table has under 800,000 distinct CDR3 sequences, 13% to 15% appearing once. This sample is part of a study of T cells in Graves' hyperthyroidism and ophthalmopathy. Study results and caveats: The blood repertoire included most of the expanded thyroid clonotypes above 0.001. Researchers report that a 13 V-J model separated ophthalmopathy from stable hyperthyroidism.

Diagnosis rested on symptoms, serum thyroxine and TRAb, thyroid ultrasound, and orbital computed tomography. J is TRBJ2-2 and V is TRBV20-1, with D tentatively TRBD2 (6 bases). The sample taken for sequencing was blood. This receptor was identified in a woman younger than 35 with Graves' hyperthyroidism. The DNA of the CDR3 is TGCAGTGCCCCAGCCCATGGGGGGTCCGGGGAGCTGTTTTTT. Translated, it gives CSAPAHGGSGELFF.